This record concerns one T cell receptor (beta chain) sequence. Sequencing used immunoSEQ multiplex PCR; TCRdb keeps in-frame clones, though not all of them. This sample has some 96,000 clones, with about 90% found just once. The data stem from a study of T cell changes during pregnancy in multiple sclerosis. The CDR3 is 13 amino acids. V lost 5 bases and J 1 base, leaving 8 bases between the germline ends. The germline V gene encodes CDR1 SGHTA and CDR2 FQGNSA. The rearrangement uses TRBV7-2 and TRBJ1-1; D perhaps matches TRBD1 (5 bases). The sequenced sample was peripheral blood, obtained after pregnancy. This TCR derives from a female donor with multiple sclerosis, enrolled in a pregnancy study. The CDR3 DNA reads as TGTGCCAGCAGCCCCCAGGGGAACACTGAAGCTTTCTTT. It translates to CASSPQGNTEAFF.